The 20 T cell receptor beta chains given below trace back to one sample, sequenced in a study of blood T cell repertoires in COVID-19. The table came from immunoSEQ multiplex PCR; TCRdb's copy has only in-frame clones and leaves some out. This repertoire shows roughly 150,000 clones, 75% to 90% found once; its top ten account for 4%. The sequencing input was PBMCs or T cells enriched from blood (not recorded which). All receptors derive from a middle-aged woman who had been exposed to COVID-19.

This sequence joins TRBV10-2 and TRBJ1-5; TRBD1 is a possible D gene (5 bases). Germline V gene data show CDR1 as WSHSY and CDR2 as SAAADI. V shed 5 bases and J shed 1 base, with 9 bases lying between them. The CDR3 extends over 14 amino acids. The CDR3 protein is CASSPGMSNQPQHF. In DNA, the CDR3 is TGCGCCAGCAGTCCAGGGATGAGCAATCAGCCCCAGCATTTT.

This clone was seen just once. The rearrangement links TRBV19 to TRBJ1-1; TRBD1 might be the D (5 bases). The CDR3 is 12 amino acids. Germline V gives CDR1 LNHDA, CDR2 SQIVND (reference sequence). The V end lost 6 bases, the J end lost 11 bases, and 16 bases lay between the germline ends. CDR3 protein: CASSPNGGRAFF. The CDR3 DNA sequence: TGTGCCAGTAGCCCGAACGGGGGTCGTGCTTTCTTT.

The chain joins TRBV10-3 to TRBJ1-6; 7 bases line up with TRBD1. CDR1 ENHRY and CDR2 SYGVKD come from the germline V gene. The V and J ends lost 10 bases and 6 bases, in that order; junction bases with no gene match: 9. The CDR3 consists of 14 residues. CDR3 in DNA: TGTGCCACCGTGGGCACAGGGGCTAATTCACCCCTCCACTTT. Its translation: CATVGTGANSPLHF.

The chain carries TRBV18 and TRBJ2-3; TRBD1 aligns across 7 bases. Germline trimming cut 3 bases from V and 0 bases from J; bases unmatched to any gene: 9. CDR3 size: 17 residues. Germline CDR1 reads KGHSH; CDR2 reads LQKENI. The CDR3 DNA follows: TGTGCCAGCTCACCCCTCACAGGGGCATCTAGCACAGATACGCAGTATTTT. It translates to CASSPLTGASSTDTQYF.

The chain recombines TRBV28 with TRBJ2-2; 7 bases are a match to TRBD1. CDR3 length equals 16 residues. CDR1 and CDR2 (germline): MDHEN, SYDVKM. The V gene end was trimmed by 1 base and the J gene end by 6 bases; junction bases not matched to a gene: 8. The CDR3 loop is CASSLFSRGMSGELFF. The CDR3 coding sequence is TGTGCCAGCAGTTTATTCTCCAGGGGGATGTCCGGGGAGCTGTTTTTT. Together with reference TRBV28 and TRBJ2-2, the CDR3 gives the full variable domain: DVKVTQSSRYLVKRTGEKVFLECVQDMDHENMFWYRQDPGLGLRLIYFSYDVKMKEKGDIPEGYSVSREKKERFSLILESASTNQTSMYLCASSLFSRGMSGELFFGEGSRLTVL.

The gene calls are TRBV11-3 and TRBJ2-1, with D uncertain. The germline CDR1 and CDR2 sequences are SGHNT and YENEEA. Trimming took 0 bases from V and 8 from J, leaving 5 bases between them. The CDR3 contains 12 residues. The CDR3: CASSLDSDEQFF. The CDR3, as DNA: TGTGCCAGCAGCTTAGATTCCGATGAGCAGTTCTTC.

This chain connects TRBV28 to TRBJ2-7; TRBD1 is a possible D gene (6 bases). The CDR3 covers 17 residues. Germline values: CDR1 MDHEN, CDR2 SYDVKM. V was trimmed by 6 bases and J by 5 bases, leaving 26 bases between them. The CDR3 nucleotides read TGTGCCAGCAGGGGAGCTACCTGGACAGAGTCTAATAACGAGCAGTACTTC. This encodes CASRGATWTESNNEQYF.

This sequence joins TRBV7-6 and TRBJ2-7, with 8 bases matching TRBD1. The CDR3 is 15 amino acids. The germline CDR1 and CDR2 sequences are SGHVS and FNYEAQ. V lost 5 bases, J lost 5 bases, and 11 bases stayed unmatched. The CDR3 sequence: CASSQTGQGSNEQYF. As DNA, the CDR3 is TGTGCCAGCAGCCAAACCGGACAGGGAAGTAACGAGCAGTACTTC.

Here the CDR3 DNA reads TGTGCCATCACGGAAGGTAGCGGAGTCTCCTACAATGAGCAGTTCTTC. This gives the protein CAITEGSGVSYNEQFF. The V and J genes are TRBV10-3 and TRBJ2-1; tentative D call: TRBD2 (6 bases). Germline CDR1 ENHRY, CDR2 SYGVKD. CDR3 size: 16 residues. V gave up 7 bases and J gave up 0 bases, with 16 bases separating them.

The chain employs TRBV5-4 and TRBJ2-7; tentative D call: TRBD2 (6 bases). The germline V and J ends were trimmed by 1 base and 3 bases, with 8 bases remaining between them. The CDR3 runs to 13 residues. Germline lookup yields CDR1 SGHNT and CDR2 YYREEE (reference sequence). The CDR3 here is CASSLPGGYEQYF. The DNA of the CDR3 is TGTGCCAGCAGCTTGCCCGGGGGCTACGAGCAGTACTTC.

The chain joins TRBV5-1 to TRBJ2-1, with D perhaps TRBD1 (7 bases). V was pared by 2 bases and J by 8 bases, with 14 bases between. This CDR3 is 14 amino acids long. Germline CDR1 SGHRS, CDR2 YFSETQ. CDR3 sequence: CASSFEGGQDEQFF. As DNA, the CDR3 is TGCGCCAGCAGCTTTGAGGGAGGACAGGATGAGCAGTTCTTC.

The chain carries TRBV10-2 and TRBJ2-5, with D maybe TRBD2 (6 bases). V lost 5 bases, J lost 2 bases, and 15 bases lay in between. CDR1 WSHSY and CDR2 SAAADI come from the germline V gene. CDR3 size: 15 residues. In DNA, the CDR3 is TGCGCCAGCAGTTCGAAGCGGGCCCAGCAAGAGACCCAGTACTTC. It encodes CASSSKRAQQETQYF.

This chain links TRBV27 with TRBJ1-1; D is ambiguous. The CDR3 totals 13 residues. V was clipped by 4 bases and J by 8 bases, with 14 bases between them. Germline V gene sequence: CDR1 MNHEY, CDR2 SMNVEV (reference sequence). In nucleotides, the CDR3 is TGTGCCAGCAGTTCAGGTTTGTTGACAGAAGCTTTCTTT. Amino acid sequence: CASSSGLLTEAFF.

The V call is TRBV5-1, the J call TRBJ1-6; the match to TRBD1 covers 7 bases. Germline loops: CDR1 SGHRS, CDR2 YFSETQ. The CDR3 is made up of 16 amino acids. V shed 0 bases, J shed 7 bases, and the junction held 7 bases outside the gene matches. CDR3 in DNA: TGCGCCAGCAGCTTGGCCGGGACAGTCACAAATTCACCCCTCCACTTT. Protein product: CASSLAGTVTNSPLHF. The full variable domain, in which reference TRBV5-1 and TRBJ1-6 provide the parts outside the CDR3, is KAGVTQTPRYLIKTRGQQVTLSCSPISGHRSVSWYQQTPGQGLQFLFEYFSETQRNKGNFPGRFSGRQFSNSRSEMNVSTLELGDSALYLCASSLAGTVTNSPLHFGNGTRLTVT.

The genes are TRBV4-3 and TRBJ1-2; unclear D gene. Looked up from germline, CDR1 is LGHNA and CDR2 is YSLEER. The V end was cut by 0 bases, the J end by 2 bases, with 10 bases between. The CDR3 extends over 15 amino acids. The CDR3: CASSQEGGRNYGYTF. The CDR3, as DNA: TGCGCCAGCAGCCAAGAGGGTGGCAGGAACTATGGCTACACCTTC.

The chain joins TRBV7-9 to TRBJ1-4, with 9 bases matching TRBD1. Germline loops: CDR1 SEHNR, CDR2 FQNEAQ (reference sequence). There are 15 residues in the CDR3. Trimming removed 8 bases from V and 5 bases from J; junction bases left unmatched: 9. The CDR3, as DNA: TGTGCCAGCGGTCGGGTCGGACAGGGGAATGAAAAACTGTTTTTT. The encoded protein is CASGRVGQGNEKLFF.

V usage is TRBV5-1 and J usage is TRBJ2-7, with TRBD2 matching 9 bases. Looked up from germline, CDR1 is SGHRS and CDR2 is YFSETQ. V was pared by 1 base and J by 6 bases, with 8 bases of the junction left unmatched. The CDR3 contains 15 residues. The CDR3: CASSLRGLAGFEQYF. CDR3 in DNA: TGCGCCAGCAGCTTGAGGGGGCTAGCGGGATTCGAGCAGTACTTC.

In its sample, this clone is medium-sized. The CDR3 loop reads CASSLADRGREQYF. The CDR3 region has the DNA TGTGCCAGCAGCTTAGCGGACAGGGGGCGAGAGCAGTACTTC. V is TRBV7-9 and J is TRBJ2-7; 11 nucleotides line up with TRBD1. Germline V gives CDR1 SEHNR, CDR2 FQNEAQ (reference sequence). The CDR3 consists of 14 residues. V shed 0 bases, J shed 7 bases, and the junction held 2 bases outside the gene matches.

J is TRBJ2-1 and V is TRBV29-1; possible D gene TRBD2, 6 bases. The CDR3 extends over 15 amino acids. Germline V CDR1 and CDR2: SQVTM, ANQGSEA. Trimming pared 6 bases from V and 0 bases from J, leaving 15 bases between. The chain's CDR3 is CSVTPSANSYNEQFF. The CDR3 nucleotides read TGCAGCGTGACCCCTAGCGCTAACTCCTACAATGAGCAGTTCTTC.

The genes are TRBV6-5 and TRBJ1-2, with 7 bases lining up with TRBD1. V lost 7 bases and J lost 6; bases outside the gene matches: 8. Per the germline V gene, CDR1 is MNHEY and CDR2 is SVGAGI. CDR3 length: 13 residues. In DNA, the CDR3 is TGTGCCAGCAACCAACACAGGGGCGATGGCTACACCTTC. It encodes CASNQHRGDGYTF.